These 11 T cell receptor beta chains came from one sample sequenced in a study of T cell responses to AZD1222 COVID-19 vaccine (dated by TCRdb to 2020 to 2023). The time point label, read with the paper, signifies: baseline before first vaccination. Library construction relied on the immunoSEQ multiplex PCR assay. TCRdb's version of the immuneACCESS table is confined to in-frame rearrangements and falls short of the full clone set. An unresolved V gene accounts for under half of the shortfall where checked; the remainder is of unknown origin. The sample data list about 140,000 clones, and almost 90% of these were observed just once. The ten biggest clones cover approximately 3.4% of the sample. Sequences were derived from peripheral blood, sampled on day 0 of AZD1222 vaccination. These receptors came from an adult in good health.

The V call is TRBV27, the J call TRBJ2-4; D possibly uses TRBD1 or TRBD2 (5 bases each). The germline gives CDR1 MNHEY, CDR2 SMNVEV (reference sequence). V was trimmed by 4 bases and J by 1 base, leaving 11 bases between them. The CDR3 loop spans 15 amino acids. The DNA of the CDR3 is TGTGCCAGCAGTTCCCTTGGGACGGCCAAAAACATTCAGTACTTC. This encodes CASSSLGTAKNIQYF.

A single count supports this clone. The rearrangement uses TRBV6-2 or TRBV6-3 and TRBJ1-5, with TRBD1 matching 8 bases. CDR1 and CDR2 (germline): MNHEY, SVGEGT. The CDR3 has 16 amino acids. V trimming: 6 bases; J trimming: 2 bases; junction bases outside the gene matches: 9. Written as DNA, the CDR3 is TGTGCCAGCAGCCCGCAGGGGGCGGAGCGCAATCAGCCCCAGCATTTT. Its translation is CASSPQGAERNQPQHF.

This rearrangement joins TRBV14 to TRBJ1-1; a weak D match, TRBD1 (5 bases). The CDR3 is made up of 13 amino acids. Trimming stripped 0 bases from V and 8 bases from J, with 10 bases between. Germline values: CDR1 SGHDN, CDR2 FVKESK. The CDR3 protein is CASSQDLGTEAFF. The CDR3 DNA follows: TGTGCCAGCAGCCAAGATCTCGGGACGGAAGCTTTCTTT.

The genes are TRBV11-2 and TRBJ1-2; D gene uncertain. Germline V gene sequence: CDR1 SGHAT, CDR2 FQNNGV. Trimming cost V 3 bases and J 13 bases, with 15 bases left between them. CDR3 length: 12 residues. The CDR3 is CASSLEPAPATF. In DNA, the CDR3 is TGTGCCAGCAGCTTGGAACCGGCCCCGGCCACCTTC.

The chain employs TRBV6-2 or TRBV6-3 and TRBJ1-1; 7 bases are a match to TRBD1. This CDR3 region has 14 residues. The V gene's germline CDR1 is MNHEY and CDR2 SVGEGT. The V segment lost 6 bases and the J segment 10 bases; nucleotides outside the gene matches: 14. The CDR3 spells CASSPGQETSGAFF. CDR3 bases: TGTGCCAGCAGCCCTGGACAGGAAACGTCGGGAGCTTTCTTT.

With respect to this clone: In the same sample, other DNA sequences code for this CDR3. V and J are TRBV27 and TRBJ2-2; D unresolved. This CDR3 spans 14 amino acids. Germline V gene data show CDR1 as MNHEY and CDR2 as SMNVEV (reference sequence). V shed 5 bases and J shed 2 bases, with 9 bases lying between them. CDR3 DNA: TGTGCCAGCAGTGGTGGCGGTAACACCGGGGAGCTGTTTTTT. Encoded protein: CASSGGGNTGELFF.

J is TRBJ2-7 and V is TRBV9; D gene uncertain. Germline-derived CDR1 and CDR2 are SGDLS and YYNGEE. V dropped 0 bases and J dropped 1 base, with 8 bases sitting between them. The CDR3 has 14 amino acids. CDR3 sequence (DNA): TGTGCCAGCAGCGTAGACGGCAGATCCTACGAGCAGTACTTC. Residues: CASSVDGRSYEQYF.

V is TRBV29-1 and J is TRBJ2-7; 7 nucleotides align to TRBD2. CDR1 and CDR2 (germline): SQVTM, ANQGSEA. Trimming took 5 bases from V and 9 from J; bases not matched to a gene: 7. The CDR3 sequence is 11 residues long. The CDR3 is CSVWTTGGQYF. CDR3 nucleotide sequence: TGCAGCGTTTGGACCACGGGGGGGCAGTACTTC.

This clone was detected once. V gene TRBV18 combines with J gene TRBJ1-1; D not certain. The CDR3 length is 14 residues. The V gene's germline CDR1 is KGHSH and CDR2 LQKENI. Trimming stripped 1 base from V and 3 bases from J, with 9 bases between. CDR3 in amino acids: CASSPRAEDTEAFF. CDR3 nucleotides: TGTGCCAGCTCACCACGGGCAGAGGACACTGAAGCTTTCTTT.

A single count supports this clone. The rearrangement links TRBV7-2 to TRBJ1-4; 8 bases are shared with TRBD1. With 0 bases clipped from V and 8 bases from J, the junction kept 5 bases outside the gene matches. CDR3 length: 15 amino acids. CDR1 SGHTA and CDR2 FQGNSA come from the germline V gene. The CDR3 bases are TGTGCCAGCAGCTTAGCGACAGGGGATTGGGAAAAACTGTTTTTT. Translated, it gives CASSLATGDWEKLFF.

This clone was seen a single time. V and J are TRBV29-1 and TRBJ2-5; the D gene is possibly TRBD1 (6 bases). Germline CDR1 and CDR2: SQVTM and ANQGSEA. The CDR3 contains 17 residues. Trimming removed 3 bases from V and 4 bases from J, with 24 bases in between. The CDR3 loop reads CSVDFIMGHPKGETQYF. In nucleotides, the CDR3 is TGCAGCGTTGACTTTATTATGGGACATCCCAAGGGAGAGACCCAGTACTTC.